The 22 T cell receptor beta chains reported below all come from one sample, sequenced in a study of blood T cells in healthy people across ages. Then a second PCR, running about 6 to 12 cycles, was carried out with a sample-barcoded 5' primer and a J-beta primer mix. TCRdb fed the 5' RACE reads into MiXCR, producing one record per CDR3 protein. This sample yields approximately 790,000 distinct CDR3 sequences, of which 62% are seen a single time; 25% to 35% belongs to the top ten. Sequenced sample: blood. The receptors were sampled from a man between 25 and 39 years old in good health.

As DNA, the CDR3 is TGTGCCAGCAGCTTACAGGGGTACATCACTGAAGCTTTCTTT. This sequence encodes CASSLQGYITEAFF. The gene calls are TRBV7-2 and TRBJ1-1; the D gene is possibly TRBD1 (6 bases). The CDR3 length is 14 residues. Deletions cut 2 bases from V and 4 bases from J, with 11 bases between. CDR1 is SGHTA, CDR2 FQGNSA, per germline.

The CDR3, as DNA: TGTGCCAGCAGAAGCGGGGACAGGGGTCAAGAGACCCAGTACTTC. It yields the protein CASRSGDRGQETQYF. The V gene is TRBV28, the J gene TRBJ2-5; 10 bases map to TRBD1. The junction had 6 bases not matched to a gene; V was cut back by 6 bases and J by 2 bases. CDR3 length: 15 amino acids. The germline CDR1 and CDR2 sequences are MDHEN and SYDVKM.

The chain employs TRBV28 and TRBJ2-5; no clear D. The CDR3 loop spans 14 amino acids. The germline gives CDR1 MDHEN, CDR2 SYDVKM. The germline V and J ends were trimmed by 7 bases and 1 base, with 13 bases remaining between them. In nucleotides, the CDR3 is TGTGCCAGCACCCTACACGCCCCCCAAGAGACCCAGTACTTC. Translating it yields CASTLHAPQETQYF.

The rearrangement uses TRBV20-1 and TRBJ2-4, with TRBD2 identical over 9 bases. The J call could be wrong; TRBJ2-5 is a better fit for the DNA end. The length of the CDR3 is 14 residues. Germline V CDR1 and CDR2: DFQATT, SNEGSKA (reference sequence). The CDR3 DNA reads TGCAGTGCTCAATTAGGGACTAGCAAGGGGACCCAGTACTTC. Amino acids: CSAQLGTSKGTQYF.

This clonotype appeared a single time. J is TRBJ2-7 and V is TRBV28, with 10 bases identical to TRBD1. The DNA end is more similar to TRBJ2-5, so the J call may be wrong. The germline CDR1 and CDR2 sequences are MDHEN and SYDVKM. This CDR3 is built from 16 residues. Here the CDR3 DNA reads TGTGCCAGCAGTGCCGCCGGGACAGGGGAATTCGGGACCCAGTACTTC. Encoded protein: CASSAAGTGEFGTQYF.

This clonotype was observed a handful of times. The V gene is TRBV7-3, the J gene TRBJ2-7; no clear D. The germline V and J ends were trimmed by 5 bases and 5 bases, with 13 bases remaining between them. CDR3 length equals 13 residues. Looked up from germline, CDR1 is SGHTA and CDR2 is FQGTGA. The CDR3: CASSQGPYHEQYF. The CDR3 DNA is TGTGCCAGCAGCCAAGGGCCCTACCACGAGCAGTACTTC.

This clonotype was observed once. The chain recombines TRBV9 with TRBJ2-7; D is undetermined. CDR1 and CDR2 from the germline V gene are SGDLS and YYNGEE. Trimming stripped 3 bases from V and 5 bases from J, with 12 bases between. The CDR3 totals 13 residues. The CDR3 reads CASSGLGEHEQYF. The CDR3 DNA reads TGTGCCAGCAGCGGCCTAGGAGAACACGAGCAGTACTTC.

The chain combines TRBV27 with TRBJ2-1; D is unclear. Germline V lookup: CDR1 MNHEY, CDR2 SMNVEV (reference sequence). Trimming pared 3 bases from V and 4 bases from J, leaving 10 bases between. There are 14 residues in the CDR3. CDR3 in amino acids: CASSFEALYNEQFF. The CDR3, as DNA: TGTGCCAGCAGTTTCGAGGCACTTTACAATGAGCAGTTCTTC.

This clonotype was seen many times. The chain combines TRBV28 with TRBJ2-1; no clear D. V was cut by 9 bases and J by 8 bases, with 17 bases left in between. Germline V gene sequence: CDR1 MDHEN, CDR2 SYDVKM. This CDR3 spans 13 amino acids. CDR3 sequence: CASNGVYTDEQFF. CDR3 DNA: TGTGCCAGTAACGGTGTGTACACCGATGAGCAGTTCTTC.

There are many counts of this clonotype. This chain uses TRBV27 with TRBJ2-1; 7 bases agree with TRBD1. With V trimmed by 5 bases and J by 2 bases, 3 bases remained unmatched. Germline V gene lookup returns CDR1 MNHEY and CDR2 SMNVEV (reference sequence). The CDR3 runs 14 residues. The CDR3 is CASSRDRAYNEQFF. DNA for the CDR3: TGTGCCAGCAGTCGCGACAGGGCCTACAATGAGCAGTTCTTC.

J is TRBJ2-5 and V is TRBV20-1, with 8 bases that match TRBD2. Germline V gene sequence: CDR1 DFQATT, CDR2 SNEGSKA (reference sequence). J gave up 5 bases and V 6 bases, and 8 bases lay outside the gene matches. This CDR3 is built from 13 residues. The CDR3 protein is CSAVAGGSETQYF. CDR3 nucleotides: TGCAGTGCCGTGGCGGGGGGATCGGAGACCCAGTACTTC.

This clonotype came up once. DNA for the CDR3: TGTGCCAGCAGCTTGGTGCCCAGCAGGGATACGCAGTATTTT. It is translated as CASSLVPSRDTQYF. The chain is built from TRBV7-2 and TRBJ2-3; unclear D gene. Between the trimmed V and J ends, which lost 3 bases and 6 bases, there was a span of 13 bases. This CDR3 is built from 14 residues. The germline CDR1 and CDR2 sequences are SGHTA and FQGNSA.

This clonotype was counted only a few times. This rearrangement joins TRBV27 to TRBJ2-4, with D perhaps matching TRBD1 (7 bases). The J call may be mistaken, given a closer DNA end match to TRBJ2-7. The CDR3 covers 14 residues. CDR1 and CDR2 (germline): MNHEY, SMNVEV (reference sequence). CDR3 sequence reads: CASSSGQRAYEQYF. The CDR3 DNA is TGTGCCAGCAGTTCGGGACAGCGGGCGTACGAGCAGTACTTC.

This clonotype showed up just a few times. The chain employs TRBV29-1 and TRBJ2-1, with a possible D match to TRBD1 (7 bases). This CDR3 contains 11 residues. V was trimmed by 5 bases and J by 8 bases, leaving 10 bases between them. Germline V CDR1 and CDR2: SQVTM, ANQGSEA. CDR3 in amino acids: CSVQGGDEQFF. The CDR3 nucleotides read TGCAGCGTTCAGGGGGGCGATGAGCAGTTCTTC.

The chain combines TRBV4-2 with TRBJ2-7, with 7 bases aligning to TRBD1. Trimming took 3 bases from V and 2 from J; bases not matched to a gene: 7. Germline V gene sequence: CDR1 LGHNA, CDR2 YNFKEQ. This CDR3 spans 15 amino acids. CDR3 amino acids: CASSQKMGTAYEQYF. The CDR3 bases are TGTGCCAGCAGCCAGAAAATGGGGACAGCCTACGAGCAGTACTTC.

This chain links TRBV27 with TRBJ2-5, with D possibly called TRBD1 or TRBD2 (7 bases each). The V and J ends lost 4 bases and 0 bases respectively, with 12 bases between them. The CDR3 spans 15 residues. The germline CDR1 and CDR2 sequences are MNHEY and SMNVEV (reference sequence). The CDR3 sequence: CASSWGGQNQETQYF. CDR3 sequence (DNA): TGTGCCAGCAGTTGGGGGGGACAGAACCAAGAGACCCAGTACTTC.

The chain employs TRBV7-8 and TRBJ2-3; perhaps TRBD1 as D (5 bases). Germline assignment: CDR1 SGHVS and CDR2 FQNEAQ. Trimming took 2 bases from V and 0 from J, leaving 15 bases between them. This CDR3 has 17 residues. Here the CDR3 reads CASSLNVDSLSTDTQYF. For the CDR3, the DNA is TGTGCCAGCAGCTTAAACGTAGACAGCCTAAGCACAGATACGCAGTATTTT.

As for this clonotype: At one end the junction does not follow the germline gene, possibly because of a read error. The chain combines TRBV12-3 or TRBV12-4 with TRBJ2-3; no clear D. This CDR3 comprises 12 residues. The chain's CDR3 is CASSFGTDTEYF. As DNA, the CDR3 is TGTGCCAGCAGTTTTGGCACAGATACGGAGTATTTT.

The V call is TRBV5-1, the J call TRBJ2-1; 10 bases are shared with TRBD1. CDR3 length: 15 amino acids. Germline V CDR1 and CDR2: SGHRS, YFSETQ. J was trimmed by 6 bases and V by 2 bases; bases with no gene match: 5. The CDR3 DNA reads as TGCGCCAGCAGCTTCCGCGGACAGGGGGGCAATGAGCAGTTCTTC. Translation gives CASSFRGQGGNEQFF.

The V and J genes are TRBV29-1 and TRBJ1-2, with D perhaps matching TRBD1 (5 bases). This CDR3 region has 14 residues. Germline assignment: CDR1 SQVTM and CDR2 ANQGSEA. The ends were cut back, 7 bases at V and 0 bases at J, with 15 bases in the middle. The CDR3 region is CSAHLGVSNYGYTF. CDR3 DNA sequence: TGCAGCGCTCACTTAGGGGTGTCTAACTATGGCTACACCTTC.

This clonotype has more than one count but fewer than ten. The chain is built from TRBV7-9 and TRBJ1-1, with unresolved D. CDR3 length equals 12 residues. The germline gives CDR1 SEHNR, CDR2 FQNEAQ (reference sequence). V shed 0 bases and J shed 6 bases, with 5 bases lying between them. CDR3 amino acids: CASSLASPEAFF. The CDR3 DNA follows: TGTGCCAGCAGCTTAGCGTCTCCTGAAGCTTTCTTT.

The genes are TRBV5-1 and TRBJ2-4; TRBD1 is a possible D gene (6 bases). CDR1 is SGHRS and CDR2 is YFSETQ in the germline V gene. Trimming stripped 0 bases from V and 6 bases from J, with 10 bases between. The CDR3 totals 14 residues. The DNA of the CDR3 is TGCGCCAGCAGCTTGGAGGGGGATGGAAACATTCAGTACTTC. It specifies CASSLEGDGNIQYF.